This T cell receptor beta chain was identified during a study of spatial heterogeneity in lung cancer. Across the study: Raw reads contained each unique TCR and UMI combination more than ten times on average.

Time point given: sample taken at primary tumor resection. Whole RNA, isolated from tumor, nontumor lung or frozen PBMC, was sequenced without prior sorting. The 60 to 80 donors had untreated early-stage non-small cell lung cancer. Unique molecular identifiers, one per molecule, were present on every TCR cDNA molecule. TCRdb analysed the 5' RACE reads with MiXCR anew, one entry per CDR3 protein. The data hold tens of thousands of distinct CDR3 sequences, with less than 5.5% observed a single time. CDR1 MGHRA and CDR2 YSYEKL come from the germline V gene. V was trimmed by 0 bases and J by 9 bases, leaving 12 bases between them. This CDR3 comprises 14 residues. By proportion, this clonotype is medium-sized (0.01 to 0.1%).

The genes are TRBV4-1 and TRBJ2-1; D is uncertain. The sequenced sample was PBMCs, obtained at surgery. The receptor was derived from a female donor with early-stage non-small cell lung cancer. CDR3 residues: CASSQDRSLAEQFF. CDR3 in DNA: TGCGCCAGCAGCCAAGATCGAAGTTTGGCTGAGCAGTTCTTC.